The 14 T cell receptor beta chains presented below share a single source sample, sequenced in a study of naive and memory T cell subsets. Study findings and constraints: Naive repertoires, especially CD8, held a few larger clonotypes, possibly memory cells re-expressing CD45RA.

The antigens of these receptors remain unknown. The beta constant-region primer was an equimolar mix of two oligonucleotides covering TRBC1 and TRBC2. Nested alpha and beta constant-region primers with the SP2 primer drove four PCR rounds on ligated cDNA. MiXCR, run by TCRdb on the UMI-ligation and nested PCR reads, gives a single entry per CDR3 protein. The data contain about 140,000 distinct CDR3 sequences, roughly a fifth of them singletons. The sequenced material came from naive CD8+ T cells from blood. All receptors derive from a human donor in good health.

CDR3 protein: CASEGPLEQFF. As DNA, the CDR3 is TGTGCCAGCGAGGGACCGTTGGAGCAGTTCTTC. The rearrangement joins TRBV27 to TRBJ2-1, with D perhaps given as TRBD1 or TRBD2 (5 bases each). CDR1 and CDR2 (germline): MNHEY, SMNVEV (reference sequence). This CDR3 has 11 residues. The V and J ends lost 8 bases and 10 bases respectively, with 12 bases between them.

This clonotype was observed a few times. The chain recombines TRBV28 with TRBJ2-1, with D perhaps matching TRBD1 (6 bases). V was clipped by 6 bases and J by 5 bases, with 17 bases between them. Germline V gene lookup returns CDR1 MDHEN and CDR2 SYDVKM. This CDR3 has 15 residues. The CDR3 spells CASRWTVLGNNEQFF. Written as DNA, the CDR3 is TGTGCCAGCAGATGGACAGTGCTGGGGAACAATGAGCAGTTCTTC. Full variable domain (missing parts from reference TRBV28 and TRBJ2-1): DVKVTQSSRYLVKRTGEKVFLECVQDMDHENMFWYRQDPGLGLRLIYFSYDVKMKEKGDIPEGYSVSREKKERFSLILESASTNQTSMYLCASRWTVLGNNEQFFGPGTRLTVL.

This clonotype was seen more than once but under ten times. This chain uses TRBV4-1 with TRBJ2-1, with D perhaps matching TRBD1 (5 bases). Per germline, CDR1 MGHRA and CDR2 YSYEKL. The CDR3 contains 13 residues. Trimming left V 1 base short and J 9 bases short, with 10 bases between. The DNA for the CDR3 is TGCGCCAGCAGCCAAGTGGGGCGAGCTGAGCAGTTCTTC. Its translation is CASSQVGRAEQFF.

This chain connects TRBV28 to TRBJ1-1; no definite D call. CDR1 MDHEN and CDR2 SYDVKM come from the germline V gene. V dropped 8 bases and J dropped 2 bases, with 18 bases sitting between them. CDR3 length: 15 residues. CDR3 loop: CASSFVPGGNTEAFF. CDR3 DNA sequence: TGTGCCAGCTCATTTGTGCCGGGCGGCAACACTGAAGCTTTCTTT.

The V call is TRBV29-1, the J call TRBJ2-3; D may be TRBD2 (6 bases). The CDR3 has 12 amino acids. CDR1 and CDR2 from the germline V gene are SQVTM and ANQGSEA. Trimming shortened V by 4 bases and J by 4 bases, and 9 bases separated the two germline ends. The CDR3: CSVAASADTQYF. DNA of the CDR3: TGCAGCGTTGCTGCTAGCGCAGATACGCAGTATTTT.

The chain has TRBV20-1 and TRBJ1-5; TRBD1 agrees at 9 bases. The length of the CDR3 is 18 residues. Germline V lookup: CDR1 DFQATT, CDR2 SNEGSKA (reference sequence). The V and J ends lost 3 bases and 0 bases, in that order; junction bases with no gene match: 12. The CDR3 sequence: CSAREPGQGLYSNQPQHF. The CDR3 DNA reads TGCAGTGCTAGGGAACCGGGACAGGGACTTTATAGCAATCAGCCCCAGCATTTT.

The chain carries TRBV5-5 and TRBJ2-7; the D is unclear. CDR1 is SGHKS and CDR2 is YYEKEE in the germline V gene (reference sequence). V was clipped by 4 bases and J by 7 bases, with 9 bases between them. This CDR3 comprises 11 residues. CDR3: CASSRDLEQYF. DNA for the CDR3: TGTGCCAGCAGCCGAGATTTGGAGCAGTACTTC.

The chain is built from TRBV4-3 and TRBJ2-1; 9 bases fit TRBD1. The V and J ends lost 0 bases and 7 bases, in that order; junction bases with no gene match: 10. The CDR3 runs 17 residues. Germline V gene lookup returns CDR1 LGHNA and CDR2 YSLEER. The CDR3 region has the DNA TGCGCCAGCAGCCAAGATCTAGGGACAGGGATAATGAATGAGCAGTTCTTC. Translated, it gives CASSQDLGTGIMNEQFF.

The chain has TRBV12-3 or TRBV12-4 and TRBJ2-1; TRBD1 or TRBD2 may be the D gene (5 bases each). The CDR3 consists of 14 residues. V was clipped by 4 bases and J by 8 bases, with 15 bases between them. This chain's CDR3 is CASSWIARGDEQFF. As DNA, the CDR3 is TGTGCCAGCAGTTGGATCGCGAGGGGCGATGAGCAGTTCTTC.

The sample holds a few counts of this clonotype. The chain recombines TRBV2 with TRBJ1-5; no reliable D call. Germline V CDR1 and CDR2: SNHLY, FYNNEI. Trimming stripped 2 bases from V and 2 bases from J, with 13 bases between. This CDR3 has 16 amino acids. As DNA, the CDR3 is TGTGCCAGCAGTGAACGTCCCAGGAGAGGCAATCAGCCCCAGCATTTT. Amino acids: CASSERPRRGNQPQHF.

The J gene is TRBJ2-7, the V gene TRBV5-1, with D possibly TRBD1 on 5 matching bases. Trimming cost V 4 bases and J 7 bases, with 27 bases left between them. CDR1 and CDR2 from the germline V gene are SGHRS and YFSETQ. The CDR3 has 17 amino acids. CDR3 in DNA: TGCGCCAGCAGCCCCGAACCGGGCAGGTCGAAGGGGTGGGAGCAGTACTTC. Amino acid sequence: CASSPEPGRSKGWEQYF.

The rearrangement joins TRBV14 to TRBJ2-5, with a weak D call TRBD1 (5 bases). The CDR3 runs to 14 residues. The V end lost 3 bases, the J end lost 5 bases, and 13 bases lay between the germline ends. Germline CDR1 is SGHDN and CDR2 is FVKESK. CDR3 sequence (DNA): TGTGCCAGCAGCCAGGACATGGGCTCGGAGACCCAGTACTTC. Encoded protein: CASSQDMGSETQYF. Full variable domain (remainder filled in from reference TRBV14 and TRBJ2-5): EAGVTQFPSHSVIEKGQTVTLRCDPISGHDNLYWYRRVMGKEIKFLLHFVKESKQDESGMPNNRFLAERTGGTYSTLKVQPAELEDSGVYFCASSQDMGSETQYFGPGTRLLVL.

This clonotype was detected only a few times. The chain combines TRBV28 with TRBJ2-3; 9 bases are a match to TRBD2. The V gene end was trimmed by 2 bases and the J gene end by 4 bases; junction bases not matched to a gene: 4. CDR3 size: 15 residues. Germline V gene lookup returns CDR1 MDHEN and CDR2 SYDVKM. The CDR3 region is CASSLEASGADTQYF. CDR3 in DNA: TGTGCCAGCAGTTTAGAGGCTAGCGGGGCAGATACGCAGTATTTT.

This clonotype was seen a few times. The CDR3 coding sequence is TGTGCCAGCAGTTACTCTCCCCCGGGACAGGGGTTGTGGTCTGGGTTTCAGCCCCAGCATTTT. Residues: CASSYSPPGQGLWSGFQPQHF. The rearrangement links TRBV6-5 to TRBJ1-5, with 10 bases identical to TRBD1. Per the germline V gene, CDR1 is MNHEY and CDR2 is SVGAGI. The CDR3 loop spans 21 amino acids. With V trimmed by 0 bases and J by 6 bases, 20 bases remained unmatched.